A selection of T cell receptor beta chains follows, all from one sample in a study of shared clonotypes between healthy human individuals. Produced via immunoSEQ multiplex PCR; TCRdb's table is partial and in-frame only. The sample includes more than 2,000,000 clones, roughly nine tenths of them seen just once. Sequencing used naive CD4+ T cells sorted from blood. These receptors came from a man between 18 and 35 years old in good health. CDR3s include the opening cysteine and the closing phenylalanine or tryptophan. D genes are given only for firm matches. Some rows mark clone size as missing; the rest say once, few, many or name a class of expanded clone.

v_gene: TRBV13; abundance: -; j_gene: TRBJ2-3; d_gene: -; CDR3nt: TGTGCCAGCAGCTTAGTTGGCGACCCCACAGATACGCAGTATTTT; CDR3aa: CASSLVGDPTDTQYF
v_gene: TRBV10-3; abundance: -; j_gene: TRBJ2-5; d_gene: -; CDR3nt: TGTGCCTCCTTGGACGGGGCCGGAGAGACCCAGTACTTC; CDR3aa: CASLDGAGETQYF
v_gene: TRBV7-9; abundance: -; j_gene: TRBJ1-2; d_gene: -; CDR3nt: TGTGCCAGCAGCTCTCTCGGAGGGGCGGGGCGCTATGGCTACACCTTC; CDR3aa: CASSSLGGAGRYGYTF
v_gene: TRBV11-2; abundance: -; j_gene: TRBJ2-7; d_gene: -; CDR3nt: TGTGCCAGCATGCGGGACCGAGGGTACGAGCAGTACTTC; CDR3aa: CASMRDRGYEQYF
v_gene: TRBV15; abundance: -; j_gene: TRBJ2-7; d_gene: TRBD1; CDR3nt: TGTGCCACCAGCAGGGCCGATCCCGGGACAGGGGTATCCTACGAGCAGTACTTC; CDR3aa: CATSRADPGTGVSYEQYF
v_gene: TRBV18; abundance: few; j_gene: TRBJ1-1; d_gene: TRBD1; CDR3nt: TGTGCCAGCTCACCACCGGGACAGGGGGCTCTTAACACTGAAGCTTTCTTT; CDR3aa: CASSPPGQGALNTEAFF
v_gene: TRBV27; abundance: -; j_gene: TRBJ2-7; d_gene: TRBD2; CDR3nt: TGTGCCAGCAGTTTAAGTGTACGGGGGGGCTCTAGAAGGTACGAGCAGTACTTC; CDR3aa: CASSLSVRGGSRRYEQYF
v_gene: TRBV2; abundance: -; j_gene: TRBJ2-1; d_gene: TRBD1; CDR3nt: TGTGCCAGCAGTGGCTACCGGGACAGTAAGTTCTTC; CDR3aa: CASSGYRDSKFF
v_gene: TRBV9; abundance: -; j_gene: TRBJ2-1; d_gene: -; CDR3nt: TGTGCCAGCAGCACCTACAATGAGCAGTTCTTC; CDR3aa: CASSTYNEQFF
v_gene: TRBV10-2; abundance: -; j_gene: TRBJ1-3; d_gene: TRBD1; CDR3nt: TGCGCCAGCAGTGACTTCGAGAGGGGGCTCGGAAACACCATATATTTT; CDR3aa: CASSDFERGLGNTIYF
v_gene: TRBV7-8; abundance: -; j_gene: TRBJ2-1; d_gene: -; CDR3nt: TGTGCCAGCAGCTTAGCATCGGGGGGCGTATCCTACAATGAGCAGTTCTTC; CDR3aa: CASSLASGGVSYNEQFF
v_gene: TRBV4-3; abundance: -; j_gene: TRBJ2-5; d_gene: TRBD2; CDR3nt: TGCGCCAGCAGCCAGGGACTAGCGGGAGGGATAGGAGAGACCCAGTACTTC; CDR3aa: CASSQGLAGGIGETQYF
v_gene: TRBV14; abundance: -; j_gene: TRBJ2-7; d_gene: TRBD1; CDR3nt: TGTGCCAGCAGCAAAATCGCGGGACAGGGGGGTTACGAGCAGTACTTC; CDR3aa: CASSKIAGQGGYEQYF
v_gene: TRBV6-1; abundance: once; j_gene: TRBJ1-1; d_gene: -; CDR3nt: TGTGCCAGCAATCCAGGGGTGAACACTGAAGCTTTCTTT; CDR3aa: CASNPGVNTEAFF
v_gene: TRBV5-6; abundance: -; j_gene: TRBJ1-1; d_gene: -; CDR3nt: TGTGCCAGCAGCTCGGCCAGGGGCTTGAACACTGAAGCTTTCTTT; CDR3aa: CASSSARGLNTEAFF
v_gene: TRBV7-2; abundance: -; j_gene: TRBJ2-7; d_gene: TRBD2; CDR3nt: TGTGCCAGCAGCTTAGACAGCGGGAGGTACGAGCAGTACTTC; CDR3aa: CASSLDSGRYEQYF
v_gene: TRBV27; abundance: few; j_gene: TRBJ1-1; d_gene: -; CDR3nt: TGTGCCAGCGGAATTAGCTGGGAGACGGCGTCCGTAGCTTTCTTT; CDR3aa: CASGISWETASVAFF
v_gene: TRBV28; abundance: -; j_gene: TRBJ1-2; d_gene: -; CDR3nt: TGTGCCAGCAGTTCCCCCAGCGGGTGGGGCTACACCTTC; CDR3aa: CASSSPSGWGYTF
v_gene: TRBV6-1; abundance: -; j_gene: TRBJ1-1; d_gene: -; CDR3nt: TGTGCCAGCGGTCTCAGGGATGCGAACACTGAAGCTTTCTTT; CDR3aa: CASGLRDANTEAFF
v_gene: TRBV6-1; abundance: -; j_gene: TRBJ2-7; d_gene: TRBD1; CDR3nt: TGTGCCAGCGACGAGGGGGCGCCGGTTGGGGAGCAGTACTTC; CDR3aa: CASDEGAPVGEQYF
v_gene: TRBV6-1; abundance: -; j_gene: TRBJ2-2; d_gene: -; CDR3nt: TGTGCCAGCAGTGAAGTGGGTAACCTAAAGGCCGGGGAGCTGTTTTTT; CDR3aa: CASSEVGNLKAGELFF
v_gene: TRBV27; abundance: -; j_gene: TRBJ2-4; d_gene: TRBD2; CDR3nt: TGTGCCAGCAGTTTGACTAGCGGGTTCGTAGCCAAAAACATTCAGTACTTC; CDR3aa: CASSLTSGFVAKNIQYF
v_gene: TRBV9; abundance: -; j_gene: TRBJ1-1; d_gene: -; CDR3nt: TGTGCCAGCAGCGGCCAAACAAGGGGCCTGAACACTGAAGCTTTCTTT; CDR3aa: CASSGQTRGLNTEAFF
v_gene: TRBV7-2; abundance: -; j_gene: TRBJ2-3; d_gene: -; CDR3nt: TGTGCCAGCAGCTTAGGTATCGTGACAGATACGCAGTATTTT; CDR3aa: CASSLGIVTDTQYF
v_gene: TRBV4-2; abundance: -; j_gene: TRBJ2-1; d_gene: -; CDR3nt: TGTGCCAGCAGCCAAGATCTCGGTGCCTTCAATGAGCAGTTCTTC; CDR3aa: CASSQDLGAFNEQFF
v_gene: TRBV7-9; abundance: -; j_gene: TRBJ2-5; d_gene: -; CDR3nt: TGTGCCAGCAGCTCCAGGGTTCCCCAAGAGACCCAGTACTTC; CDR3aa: CASSSRVPQETQYF
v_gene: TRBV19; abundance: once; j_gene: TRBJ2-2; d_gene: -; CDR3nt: TGTGCCAGTAGTATAGATGGCAGATCGAACACCGGGGAGCTGTTTTTT; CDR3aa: CASSIDGRSNTGELFF
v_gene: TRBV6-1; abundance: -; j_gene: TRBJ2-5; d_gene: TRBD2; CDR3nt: TGTGCCAGCAGTGAAGCGCTGACTAGCGGGTTCCAAGAGACCCAGTACTTC; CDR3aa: CASSEALTSGFQETQYF
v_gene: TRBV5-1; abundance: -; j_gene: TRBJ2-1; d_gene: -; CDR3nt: TGCGCCAGCAGCAGGGACGCCGCCTACAATGAGCAGTTCTTC; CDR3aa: CASSRDAAYNEQFF
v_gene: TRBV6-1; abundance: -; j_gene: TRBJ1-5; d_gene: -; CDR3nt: TGTGCCAGCAGCGGGGAGTTCAATCAGCCCCAGCATTTT; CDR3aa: CASSGEFNQPQHF
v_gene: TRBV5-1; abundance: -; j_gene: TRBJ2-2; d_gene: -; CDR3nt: TGCGCCAGCAACGGTAGGGTGGGCAACGCCGGGGAGCTGTTTTTT; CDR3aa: CASNGRVGNAGELFF
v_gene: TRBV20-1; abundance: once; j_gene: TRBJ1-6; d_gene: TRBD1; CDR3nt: TGCAGTGCTAGACTCGCCGGACAGGGCTACTTT; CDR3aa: CSARLAGQGYF
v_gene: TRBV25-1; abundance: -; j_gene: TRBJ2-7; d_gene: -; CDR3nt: TGTGCCAGCAGTGAATGGGGCGACTACCACTACGAGCAGTACTTC; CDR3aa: CASSEWGDYHYEQYF
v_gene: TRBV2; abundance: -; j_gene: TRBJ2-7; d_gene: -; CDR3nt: TGTGCCGGCAGCCGGCAGCTCGATCGGTACGAGCAGTACTTC; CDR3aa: CAGSRQLDRYEQYF
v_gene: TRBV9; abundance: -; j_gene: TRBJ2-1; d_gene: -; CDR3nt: TGTGCCAGCAGCCCCGCGCCGTCGTTCAATGAGCAGTTCTTC; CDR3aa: CASSPAPSFNEQFF
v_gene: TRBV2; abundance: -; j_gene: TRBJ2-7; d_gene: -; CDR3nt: TGTGCCACCCAAGCGGAAATTGTGAACGAGCAGTACTTC; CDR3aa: CATQAEIVNEQYF